The rows below give T cell receptor beta chains drawn from one sample of a study of blood T cell repertoires in COVID-19. Assay used: immunoSEQ multiplex PCR; TCRdb lists only in-frame clones, some missing. The sample lists approximately 160,000 clones, 85% to 95% seen once, with just under 2% in the top ten. The specimen sequenced was peripheral blood. These receptors all stem from a woman aged 60 to 75 with COVID-19, enrolled during active disease. Both conserved end residues are part of each CDR3. The order of the fields is D gene, V gene, J gene, CDR3 DNA, CDR3 protein. The D gene is left open where the match is weak.

>.|TRBV6-1|TRBJ1-6
TGTGCCAGCGGAGAAGTTGGCGGCCTCGTCTATAATTCACCCCTCCACTTT
CASGEVGGLVYNSPLHF
>TRBD1|TRBV9|TRBJ1-2
TGTGCCAGCAGCGCCGGGACAGGGGGCTACGACTATGGCTACACCTTC
CASSAGTGGYDYGYTF
>TRBD2|TRBV19|TRBJ2-2
TGTGCCAGTAGTATAGTTAGCGGGGGGGCCTCCGGGGAGCTGTTTTTT
CASSIVSGGASGELFF
>TRBD2|TRBV5-1|TRBJ2-1
TGCGCCAGCAGCGGCGGGGGAAGCGGCAATGAGCAGTTCTTC
CASSGGGSGNEQFF
>.|TRBV9|TRBJ2-2
TGTGCCAGCAGCCCGAAAACAGGATGGGAGCTGTTTTTT
CASSPKTGWELFF
>.|TRBV7-3|TRBJ2-2
TGTGCCAGCAGCTTGGGGACTCGGACCGGGGAGCTGTTTTTT
CASSLGTRTGELFF
>TRBD1|TRBV4-3|TRBJ2-2
TGCGCCAGCAGCCATACACAGGGGAGCGTCGGGGAGCTGTTTTTT
CASSHTQGSVGELFF
>TRBD2|TRBV13|TRBJ2-4
TGTGCCAGCAGCTTAAGCGGGTATCTAGCGGGGGATATAGCCAAAAACATTCAGTACTTC
CASSLSGYLAGDIAKNIQYF
>TRBD2|TRBV30|TRBJ2-1
TGTGCCTGGAGTGCGGGACTAGCGAGACCCAATGAGCAGTTCTTC
CAWSAGLARPNEQFF
>TRBD1|TRBV25-1|TRBJ1-4
TGTGCCAGCAGTGCTTTACAGGGGGCGGATGAAAAACTGTTTTTT
CASSALQGADEKLFF